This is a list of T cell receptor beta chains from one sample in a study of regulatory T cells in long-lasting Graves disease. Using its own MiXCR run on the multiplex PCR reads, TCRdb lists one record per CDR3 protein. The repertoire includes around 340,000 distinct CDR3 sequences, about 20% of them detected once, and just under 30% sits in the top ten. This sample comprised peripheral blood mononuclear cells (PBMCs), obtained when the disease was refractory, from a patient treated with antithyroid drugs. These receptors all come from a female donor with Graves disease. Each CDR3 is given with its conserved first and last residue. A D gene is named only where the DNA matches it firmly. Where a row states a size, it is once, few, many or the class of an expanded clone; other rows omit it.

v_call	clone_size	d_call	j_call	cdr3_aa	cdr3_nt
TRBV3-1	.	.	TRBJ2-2	CASSQEGAGRAGELFF	TGTGCCAGCAGCCAAGAGGGGGCAGGGAGGGCCGGGGAGCTGTTTTTT
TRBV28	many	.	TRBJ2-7	CASSLSLVYEQYF	TGTGCCAGCAGTTTAAGCTTAGTTTACGAGCAGTACTTC
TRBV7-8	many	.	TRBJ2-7	CASSLGGGEQYF	TGTGCCAGCAGCTTAGGTGGTGGGGAGCAGTACTTC
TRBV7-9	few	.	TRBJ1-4	CASSPLGRRTNEKLFF	TGTGCCAGCAGCCCTTTGGGTCGTCGGACTAATGAAAAACTGTTTTTT
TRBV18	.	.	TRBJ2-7	CASSRTRGFSYEQYF	TGTGCCAGCTCGCGTACTAGGGGTTTCTCCTACGAGCAGTACTTC
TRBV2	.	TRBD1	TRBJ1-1	CASSYDGTGDTEAFF	TGTGCCAGCAGCTACGATGGGACAGGGGACACTGAAGCTTTCTTT
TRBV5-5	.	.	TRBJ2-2	CASSLGLRFTGELFF	TGTGCCAGCAGCTTGGGACTTCGTTTCACCGGGGAGCTGTTTTTT
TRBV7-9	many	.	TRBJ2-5	CASSLGQPGGETQYF	TGTGCCAGCAGCTTAGGCCAGCCAGGAGGGGAGACCCAGTACTTC
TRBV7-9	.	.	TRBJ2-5	CASSLRRRQWLGQETQYF	TGTGCCAGCAGCTTAAGGCGTCGACAGTGGTTAGGACAAGAGACCCAGTACTTC
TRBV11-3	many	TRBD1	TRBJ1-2	CASSFGQGGYTF	TGTGCCAGCAGCTTTGGACAGGGGGGCTACACCTTC
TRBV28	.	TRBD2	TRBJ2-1	CASSSPGTSGSDEQFF	TGTGCCAGCAGTTCACCCGGGACTAGCGGGAGCGATGAGCAGTTCTTC
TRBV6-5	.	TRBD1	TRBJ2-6	CASSYSGQGVTGANVLTF	TGTGCCAGCAGTTACTCCGGACAGGGGGTCACTGGGGCCAACGTCCTGACTTTC
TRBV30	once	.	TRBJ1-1	CAWSAGPPVGSPEAFF	TGTGCCTGGAGTGCGGGACCGCCTGTCGGGAGCCCTGAAGCTTTCTTT
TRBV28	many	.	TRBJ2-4	CASSLPSLLAKNIQYF	TGTGCCAGCAGTTTGCCCTCCCTCCTGGCCAAAAACATTCAGTACTTC
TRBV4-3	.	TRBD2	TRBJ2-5	CASSQAAGGRETQYF	TGCGCCAGCAGCCAAGCAGCGGGGGGGAGGGAGACCCAGTACTTC
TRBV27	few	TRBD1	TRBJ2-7	CASSPDRGIYEQYF	TGTGCCAGCAGTCCGGACAGGGGGATCTACGAGCAGTACTTC
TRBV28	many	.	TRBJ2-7	CASSPRAHEQYF	TGTGCCAGCAGCCCTAGGGCGCACGAGCAGTACTTC
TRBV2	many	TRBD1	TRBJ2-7	CASSEDRQGLYEQYF	TGTGCCAGCAGTGAAGATCGACAGGGGTTATACGAGCAGTACTTC
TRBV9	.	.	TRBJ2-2	CASSPRWPTNTGELFF	TGTGCCAGCAGCCCAAGATGGCCTACGAACACCGGGGAGCTGTTTTTT
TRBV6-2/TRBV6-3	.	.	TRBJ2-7	CASSYREESYEQYF	TGTGCCAGCAGTTACAGGGAGGAGTCCTACGAGCAGTACTTC
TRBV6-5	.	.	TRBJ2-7	CASSYSGPSYF	TGTGCCAGCAGTTACTCCGGGCCATCATACTTC
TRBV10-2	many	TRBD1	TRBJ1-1	CASSLDRQNTEAFF	TGCGCCAGCAGTCTGGACAGGCAGAACACTGAAGCTTTCTTT
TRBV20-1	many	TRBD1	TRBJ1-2	CSASLRQGYGYTF	TGCAGTGCTAGTCTTAGACAGGGATATGGCTACACCTTC
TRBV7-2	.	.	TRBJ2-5	CASSPLSGVQETQYF	TGTGCCAGCAGCCCTCTAAGTGGGGTCCAAGAGACCCAGTACTTC
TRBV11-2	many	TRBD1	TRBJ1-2	CASSPIDRALNYGYTF	TGTGCCAGCAGCCCGATAGACAGGGCCCTCAACTATGGCTACACCTTC
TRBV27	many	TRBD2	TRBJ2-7	CASIPSGRAYEQYF	TGTGCCAGCATCCCTAGCGGGAGGGCCTACGAGCAGTACTTC
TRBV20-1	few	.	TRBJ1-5	CSAYIGDQPQHF	TGCAGTGCTTACATCGGGGATCAGCCCCAGCATTTT
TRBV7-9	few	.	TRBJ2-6	CASSLTGRDGANVLTF	TGTGCCAGCAGCTTAACAGGGCGGGATGGGGCCAACGTCCTGACTTTC
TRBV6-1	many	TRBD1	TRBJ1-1	CAIGETGGYTEAFF	TGTGCCATCGGCGAGACAGGGGGGTACACTGAAGCTTTCTTT
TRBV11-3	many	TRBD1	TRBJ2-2	CASSAAWDRVNAGELFF	TGTGCCAGCAGCGCGGCCTGGGACAGGGTAAATGCCGGGGAGCTGTTTTTT
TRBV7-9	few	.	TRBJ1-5	CASSTGGGGQPQHF	TGTGCCAGCAGTACCGGGGGGGGCGGGCAGCCCCAGCATTTT
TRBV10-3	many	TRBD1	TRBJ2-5	CAIRRGQPRETQYF	TGTGCCATCAGGAGGGGACAGCCAAGGGAGACCCAGTACTTC
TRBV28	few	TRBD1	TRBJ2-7	CASSPHSGQGSYEQYF	TGTGCCAGCAGTCCGCATTCAGGACAGGGCTCCTACGAGCAGTACTTC
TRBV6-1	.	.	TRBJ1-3	CASMPGFSGNTIYF	TGTGCCAGCATGCCCGGATTCTCTGGAAACACCATATATTTT
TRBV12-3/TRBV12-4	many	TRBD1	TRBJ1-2	CASSLRQGDNYGYTF	TGTGCCAGCAGTTTAAGACAGGGGGATAACTATGGCTACACCTTC
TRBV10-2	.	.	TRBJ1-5	CASAGQLNQPQHF	TGCGCCAGCGCCGGACAACTCAATCAGCCCCAGCATTTT
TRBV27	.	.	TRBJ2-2	CASSYWGTGELFF	TGTGCCAGCAGTTATTGGGGCACCGGGGAGCTGTTTTTT
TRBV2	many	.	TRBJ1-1	CASSVLNTEAFF	TGTGCCAGCAGTGTGTTGAACACTGAAGCTTTCTTT
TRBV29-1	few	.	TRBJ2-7	CSVEDGHYEQYF	TGCAGCGTTGAAGATGGTCACTACGAGCAGTACTTC